Shown below are 10 T cell receptor beta chains from a single sample sequenced in a study of CXCR3-negative and CXCR3-positive naive CD8 T cells. These receptors' antigens are unknown. In preparing the TRB cDNA libraries, 5' RACE with UMI labels was used. TCRdb reanalyzed the 5' RACE reads, giving one entry per CDR3 protein sequence and no DNA. This sample's table has roughly 93,000 distinct CDR3 sequences. Study observations and caveats: In CXCR3-positive naive cells, the TRB CDR3s were more hydrophobic than in CXCR3-negative naive cells.

The sequencing input was naive CXCR3+ CD8+ T cells from blood. Subset reported: CD45RO-CCR7+CD27+CD95- naive CD8+ T cells expressing CXCR3 (TNR3+). The receptors here all came from a human donor in good health. Some clones in this sample may be carry-over from other donors' samples.

The chain has TRBV6-2 or TRBV6-3 and TRBJ2-5; TCRdb calls TRBD1, which cannot be checked without DNA. CDR3 length equals 12 residues. CDR1 and CDR2 (germline): MNHEY, SVGEGT. The CDR3 sequence: CASTGDQETQYF.

The V gene is TRBV14, the J gene TRBJ2-5; TCRdb picks TRBD2, but there is no DNA to check that call. The CDR3 spans 15 residues. Germline V gives CDR1 SGHDN, CDR2 FVKESK. This chain's CDR3 is CASSPREANQETQYF.

The V gene is TRBV12-3 or TRBV12-4, the J gene TRBJ2-3. The CDR3 covers 13 residues. CDR3 sequence: CASSFSHTDTQYF.

The chain links TRBV7-9 to TRBJ1-1. Germline CDR1 is SEHNR and CDR2 is FQNEAQ (reference sequence). This CDR3 spans 12 amino acids. The CDR3 loop is CASSYYTPEAFF.

The rearrangement links TRBV12-3 or TRBV12-4 to TRBJ1-1. CDR3 length: 14 amino acids. CDR3: CASSFIAGLDEAFF.

This chain links TRBV21-1 with TRBJ2-7. TRBV21-1 is termed a pseudogene. This CDR3 has 11 amino acids. The CDR3 region is CAIRNKDEQYF.

The V gene is TRBV20-1, the J gene TRBJ2-5; TCRdb calls TRBD2, which cannot be checked without DNA. The CDR3 runs to 16 residues. Germline CDR1 is DFQATT and CDR2 is SNEGSKA (reference sequence). The CDR3 protein is CSARDHSQRGQETQYF.

The V call is TRBV29-1, the J call TRBJ2-7; TCRdb indicates TRBD1, and absent DNA this call remains unverified. Looked up from germline, CDR1 is SQVTM and CDR2 is ANQGSEA. The CDR3 contains 15 residues. CDR3 loop: CSVEEGDRGISEQYF.

This chain connects TRBV19 to TRBJ2-5; the TRBD1 assignment by TCRdb is unverifiable without DNA. The CDR3 sequence is 16 residues long. CDR1 is LNHDA and CDR2 is SQIVND in the germline V gene (reference sequence). The CDR3 here is CASSMTLRDREETQYF.

The V call is TRBV28, the J call TRBJ2-2; TCRdb's assignment of TRBD1 cannot be checked, as there is no DNA. Germline V gene sequence: CDR1 MDHEN, CDR2 SYDVKM. This CDR3 spans 15 amino acids. The CDR3 here is CASSLGNAGPGELFF. Looking up the rest from reference TRBV28 and TRBJ2-2 gives the full variable domain: DVKVTQSSRYLVKRTGEKVFLECVQDMDHENMFWYRQDPGLGLRLIYFSYDVKMKEKGDIPEGYSVSREKKERFSLILESASTNQTSMYLCASSLGNAGPGELFFGEGSRLTVL.